This T cell receptor (beta chain) came from a study of blood T cell repertoires in COVID-19. Study context: Sample material is recorded as cDNA or gDNA derived from T cells, B-cell-depleted T cells, or PBMCs.

In the source study's methods: By means of reference gene primer amplification, nucleated cell counts were estimated. This table comes from immunoSEQ multiplex PCR, and its TCRdb copy is limited to in-frame clones, with some not included. Clonal size and the V and J genes are those of that table, whereas D and trimming came from the DNA. The sample comprises fewer than 250,000 clones, approximately 90% of which are singletons, and about 5% rests with the top ten. Trimming cost V 4 bases and J 3 bases; bases outside gene matches: 5. Looked up from germline, CDR1 is SGHRS and CDR2 is YFSETQ. The CDR3 length is 15 residues.

The sequencing input was peripheral blood. The source of this sequence is a woman in her thirties or forties with acute or convalescent COVID-19. J is TRBJ1-3 and V is TRBV5-1; 9 bases align to TRBD1. The CDR3 here is CASSPTGQGGNTIYF. The CDR3 DNA follows: TGCGCCAGCAGCCCGACGGGACAGGGTGGAAACACCATATATTTT.